The 21 T cell receptor beta chains presented below share a single source sample, sequenced in a study of spatial heterogeneity in lung cancer. TCRdb reanalysed the 5' RACE reads using MiXCR and keeps one entry per CDR3 protein. The data contain more than 10,000 distinct CDR3 sequences, less than 15% of them singletons. Time point specified: sample taken at primary tumor resection. Researchers sequenced whole RNA taken from tumor, nontumor lung or frozen PBMC without sorting. The material sequenced was PBMCs, taken at surgery. The source is a male donor with early-stage non-small cell lung cancer.

The rearrangement links TRBV7-2 to TRBJ1-2; D gene uncertain. Trimming removed 5 bases from V and 0 bases from J, with 7 bases in between. Germline values: CDR1 SGHTA, CDR2 FQGNSA. The CDR3 is 13 amino acids. DNA of the CDR3: TGTGCCAGCAGCCCACCCCCTAACTATGGCTACACCTTC. Translated, it gives CASSPPPNYGYTF.

The gene calls are TRBV7-2 and TRBJ2-3; D tentatively fits TRBD1 or TRBD2 (5 bases each). CDR1 and CDR2 (germline): SGHTA, FQGNSA. V was clipped by 0 bases and J by 4 bases, with 8 bases between them. The CDR3 contains 14 residues. In DNA, the CDR3 is TGTGCCAGCAGCTTAGCTGGGGGTGCAGATACGCAGTATTTT. Translated: CASSLAGGADTQYF.

This CDR3 reads CASRGAVAKNIQYF. The CDR3 bases are TGTGCCAGCAGGGGAGCGGTAGCCAAAAACATTCAGTACTTC. The chain combines TRBV2 with TRBJ2-4; D might be TRBD2 (5 bases). Trimming pared 6 bases from V and 0 bases from J, leaving 9 bases between. The CDR3 spans 14 residues. Germline V gene data show CDR1 as SNHLY and CDR2 as FYNNEI.

Judged by abundance, this clonotype is medium-sized. The CDR3 coding sequence is TGTGCCAGCAGCTTAGATCGGGGGAGCGGGGAGCTGTTTTTT. It yields the protein CASSLDRGSGELFF. The rearrangement joins TRBV7-2 to TRBJ2-2; TRBD2 is a possible D gene (6 bases). V lost 1 base to trimming and J lost 7 bases, with 10 bases between them. Germline V gene lookup returns CDR1 SGHTA and CDR2 FQGNSA. This CDR3 contains 14 residues.

In DNA, the CDR3 is TGTGCCAGCAGTAAAAGACTAGCGGGGGGGAGTGAGCAGTTCTTC. Translated, it gives CASSKRLAGGSEQFF. The V and J genes are TRBV11-1 and TRBJ2-1, with 14 bases lining up with TRBD2. The CDR3 loop spans 15 amino acids. CDR1 is SGHAT and CDR2 is FQDESV in the germline V gene (reference sequence). The V gene end was trimmed by 6 bases and the J gene end by 9 bases; junction bases not matched to a gene: 7.

This clonotype was detected ten times or more. The chain has TRBV29-1 and TRBJ2-1, with a possible D match to TRBD2 (6 bases). This CDR3 is built from 12 residues. V lost 3 bases and J lost 9, with 12 bases in between. CDR1 SQVTM and CDR2 ANQGSEA come from the germline V gene. The DNA of the CDR3 is TGCAGCGTTGATCCGGGGGTTGGTGAGCAGTTCTTC. Its protein is CSVDPGVGEQFF.

This clonotype showed up just a few times. The chain recombines TRBV28 with TRBJ2-7; D not certain. V was trimmed by 5 bases and J by 2 bases, leaving 16 bases between them. Germline CDR1 is MDHEN and CDR2 is SYDVKM. The CDR3 consists of 15 residues. CDR3 protein: CASSPSELLTYEQYF. The CDR3 DNA is TGTGCCAGCAGTCCTTCAGAGCTATTGACCTACGAGCAGTACTTC.

The rearrangement links TRBV10-3 to TRBJ2-3, with no clear D. Trimming removed 0 bases from V and 3 bases from J, with 4 bases in between. The CDR3 extends over 13 amino acids. The germline V gene has CDR1 ENHRY and CDR2 SYGVKD. CDR3 amino acids: CAISESRTDTQYF. DNA for the CDR3: TGTGCCATCAGTGAGTCTAGAACAGATACGCAGTATTTT.

This clonotype was counted a few times. The genes are TRBV20-1 and TRBJ2-1, with D perhaps TRBD2 (7 bases). Germline CDR1 is DFQATT and CDR2 is SNEGSKA (reference sequence). CDR3 length: 13 amino acids. V was cut by 6 bases and J by 5 bases, with 14 bases left in between. In DNA form, the CDR3 reads TGCAGTGCAGGGGGGGACTTTAACAATGAGCAGTTCTTC. Protein sequence: CSAGGDFNNEQFF.

J is TRBJ1-1 and V is TRBV29-1; maybe TRBD1 (5 bases). Trimming cost V 3 bases and J 1 base, with 9 bases left between them. Germline CDR1 and CDR2: SQVTM and ANQGSEA. The CDR3 runs to 13 residues. The CDR3 reads CSVEKTGNTEAFF. CDR3 DNA: TGCAGCGTTGAGAAAACAGGGAACACTGAAGCTTTCTTT.

The chain uses TRBV12-3 or TRBV12-4 and TRBJ1-1; D is undetermined. There are 14 residues in the CDR3. V was trimmed by 1 base and J by 4 bases, leaving 10 bases between them. The CDR3 here is CASSLVTLATEAFF. The CDR3 DNA reads TGTGCCAGCAGTTTAGTAACTTTAGCCACTGAAGCTTTCTTT.

This clonotype was seen ten or more times. This chain joins TRBV7-6 and TRBJ2-1; the match to TRBD1 covers 8 bases. The germline V gene has CDR1 SGHVS and CDR2 FNYEAQ. This CDR3 has 15 residues. V was pared by 5 bases and J by 9 bases, with 12 bases of the junction left unmatched. The CDR3 loop is CASSPTVQGAGEQFF. As DNA, the CDR3 is TGTGCCAGCAGCCCAACGGTCCAGGGGGCCGGTGAGCAGTTCTTC.

This clonotype was counted a few times. The V call is TRBV5-1, the J call TRBJ2-1; unclear D gene. V lost 0 bases and J lost 8, with 12 bases in between. The CDR3 is 14 amino acids. The V gene's germline CDR1 is SGHRS and CDR2 YFSETQ. The CDR3 DNA is TGCGCCAGCAGCTTGGATTACCAGACCGATGAGCAGTTCTTC. The encoded protein is CASSLDYQTDEQFF.

This clonotype was seen only a few times. This sequence joins TRBV7-2 and TRBJ2-5; unclear D gene. Germline CDR1 reads SGHTA; CDR2 reads FQGNSA. V lost 7 bases and J 0 bases, leaving 9 bases between the germline ends. The CDR3 totals 13 residues. This chain's CDR3 is CASTRSDQETQYF. The DNA for the CDR3 is TGTGCCAGCACAAGGTCGGACCAAGAGACCCAGTACTTC.

This chain joins TRBV28 and TRBJ1-4; weak D call: TRBD1 (6 bases). This CDR3 contains 15 residues. Germline V gene sequence: CDR1 MDHEN, CDR2 SYDVKM. The V end was cut by 6 bases, the J end by 6 bases, with 17 bases between. CDR3 DNA sequence: TGTGCCAGCAGCGGGGGCGGCATGGGGGATGAAAAACTGTTTTTT. As protein: CASSGGGMGDEKLFF.

This clonotype was counted many times. The gene calls are TRBV5-5 and TRBJ1-1; no clear D gene. The germline V and J ends were trimmed by 1 base and 0 bases, with 7 bases remaining between them. From germline, CDR1 is SGHKS and CDR2 YYEKEE (reference sequence). The CDR3 consists of 14 residues. The CDR3 DNA reads as TGTGCCAGCAGCTTGACGCTATTGAACACTGAAGCTTTCTTT. This translates into CASSLTLLNTEAFF.

The table lists this clonotype with a few counts. The chain joins TRBV6-1 to TRBJ1-5, with a tentative D call TRBD1 (6 bases). CDR3 length equals 14 residues. With 8 bases removed from V and 6 bases from J, the gap between germline ends came to 17 bases. Looked up from germline, CDR1 is MNHNS and CDR2 is SASEGT. The CDR3 loop reads CASRIQGGGQPQHF. Here the CDR3 DNA reads TGTGCCAGCCGAATACAGGGAGGTGGTCAGCCCCAGCATTTT.

This clonotype occurred a few times. The CDR3 is CASSLDGWGEKLFF. The DNA for the CDR3 is TGTGCCAGCAGCCTCGACGGATGGGGTGAAAAACTGTTTTTT. This rearrangement joins TRBV28 to TRBJ1-4; no reliable D call. Trimming pared 6 bases from V and 7 bases from J, leaving 15 bases between. Looked up from germline, CDR1 is MDHEN and CDR2 is SYDVKM. The CDR3 is 14 residues long.

Only a few counts were recorded for this clonotype. The gene calls are TRBV7-2 and TRBJ2-1; D not resolved. The CDR3 spans 13 residues. Between the trimmed V and J ends, which lost 5 bases and 10 bases, there was a span of 15 bases. Per the germline V gene, CDR1 is SGHTA and CDR2 is FQGNSA. CDR3 DNA: TGTGCCAGCAGCCCCCCCGTACTCGGCGAGCAGTTCTTC. It encodes CASSPPVLGEQFF.

The V and J genes are TRBV7-9 and TRBJ2-7; possibly TRBD1 for D (6 bases). The CDR3 runs 13 residues. The germline CDR1 and CDR2 sequences are SEHNR and FQNEAQ (reference sequence). The V and J ends lost 1 base and 3 bases respectively, with 7 bases between them. Written as DNA, the CDR3 is TGTGCCAGCAGCTTAGGGGACAACTACGAGCAGTACTTC. Translation gives CASSLGDNYEQYF.

This sequence joins TRBV11-2 and TRBJ2-1, with D possibly TRBD2 on 6 matching bases. V lost 6 bases and J lost 9, with 12 bases in between. The CDR3 totals 12 residues. Germline V gives CDR1 SGHAT, CDR2 FQNNGV. CDR3 DNA sequence: TGTGCCAGCAGTTTATCCGGGGGTGAGCAGTTCTTC. Its protein product is CASSLSGGEQFF.